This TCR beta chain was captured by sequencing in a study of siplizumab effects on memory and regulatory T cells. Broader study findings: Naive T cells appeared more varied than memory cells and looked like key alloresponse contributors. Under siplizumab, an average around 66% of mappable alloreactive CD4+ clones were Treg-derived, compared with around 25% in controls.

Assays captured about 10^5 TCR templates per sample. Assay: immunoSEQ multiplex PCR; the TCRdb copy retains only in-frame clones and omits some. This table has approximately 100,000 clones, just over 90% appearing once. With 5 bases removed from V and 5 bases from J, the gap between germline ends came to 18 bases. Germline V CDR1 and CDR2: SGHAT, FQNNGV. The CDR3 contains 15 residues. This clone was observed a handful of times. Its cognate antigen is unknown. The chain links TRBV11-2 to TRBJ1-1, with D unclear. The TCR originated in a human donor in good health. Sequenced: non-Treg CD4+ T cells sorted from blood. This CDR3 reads CASSSSNHAGTEAFF. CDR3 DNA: TGTGCCAGCAGCAGCAGCAACCACGCGGGTACTGAAGCTTTCTTT.